The 31 T cell receptor beta chains listed next were all sequenced from one sample in a study of T-cell memory formation after mild COVID-19. TCRdb re-called the 5' RACE reads through MiXCR, storing one row per CDR3 protein. Here the sample spans about 130,000 distinct CDR3 sequences, 15% to 20% being singletons. Sequenced material: PBMCs or a T cell subset sorted from them (not recorded which). The receptors stem from a man between 18 and 29 years old who had mild COVID-19 (a few samples of this study predate the infection). Cell type and time point are not known.

V is TRBV5-1 and J is TRBJ2-3; D possibly corresponds to TRBD2 (5 bases). The CDR3 contains 19 residues. Germline lookup yields CDR1 SGHRS and CDR2 YFSETQ. Trimming took off 4 bases at V and 0 bases at J, with 24 bases between the two ends. The CDR3 protein is CASSPYGVSSRFSTDTQYF. The CDR3 coding sequence is TGCGCCAGCAGCCCGTACGGGGTCTCTTCAAGATTTAGCACAGATACGCAGTATTTT. The full variable domain, in which reference TRBV5-1 and TRBJ2-3 provide the parts outside the CDR3, is KAGVTQTPRYLIKTRGQQVTLSCSPISGHRSVSWYQQTPGQGLQFLFEYFSETQRNKGNFPGRFSGRQFSNSRSEMNVSTLELGDSALYLCASSPYGVSSRFSTDTQYFGPGTRLTVL.

This clonotype has a handful of counts. The gene calls are TRBV18 and TRBJ2-3; D call uncertain. Trimming stripped 3 bases from V and 4 bases from J, with 14 bases between. The CDR3 length is 15 residues. Germline values: CDR1 KGHSH, CDR2 LQKENI. This CDR3 is CASSPLGPPPDTQYF. For the CDR3, the DNA is TGTGCCAGCTCACCTCTAGGACCGCCGCCAGATACGCAGTATTTT.

At least ten counts were recorded for this clonotype. This chain uses TRBV18 with TRBJ2-2, with 8 bases matching TRBD1. Per germline, CDR1 KGHSH and CDR2 LQKENI. This CDR3 comprises 16 residues. V shed 0 bases and J 7 bases; nucleotides not matched to a gene: 7. CDR3 sequence reads: CASSPPDRALIGELFF. DNA for the CDR3: TGTGCCAGCTCACCACCGGACAGGGCATTAATCGGGGAGCTGTTTTTT.

V usage is TRBV6-5 and J usage is TRBJ2-1; weak D call: TRBD2 (6 bases). Germline V CDR1 and CDR2: MNHEY, SVGAGI. The CDR3 loop spans 15 amino acids. Between the trimmed V and J ends, which lost 4 bases and 5 bases, there was a span of 15 bases. CDR3 sequence: CASSCPSAGDNEQFF. CDR3 in DNA: TGTGCCAGCAGTTGCCCTAGCGCCGGGGACAATGAGCAGTTCTTC.

The chain has TRBV7-2 and TRBJ2-3; D is unclear. CDR1 and CDR2 (germline): SGHTA, FQGNSA. Trimming stripped 3 bases from V and 4 bases from J, with 8 bases between. The length of the CDR3 is 13 residues. CDR3 sequence reads: CASSFLVADTQYF. The CDR3 DNA is TGTGCCAGCAGCTTCCTAGTCGCAGATACGCAGTATTTT.

This chain joins TRBV10-3 and TRBJ1-1; 7 positions agree with TRBD1. The CDR3 runs to 12 residues. The V segment lost 2 bases and the J segment 8 bases; nucleotides outside the gene matches: 2. Germline V lookup: CDR1 ENHRY, CDR2 SYGVKD. The CDR3 DNA follows: TGTGCCATCAGTGAGACACAGGGGGAAGCTTTCTTT. This gives the protein CAISETQGEAFF.

In this sample, this clonotype is medium-sized (0.01 to 0.1%). This sequence joins TRBV5-1 and TRBJ2-5; D possibly corresponds to TRBD2 (5 bases). V lost 4 bases and J lost 1, with 8 bases in between. This CDR3 comprises 13 residues. Germline lookup yields CDR1 SGHRS and CDR2 YFSETQ. The CDR3 protein is CASSPGSQETQYF. In DNA form, the CDR3 reads TGCGCCAGCAGCCCGGGGTCCCAAGAGACCCAGTACTTC.

This clonotype was counted only a few times. V usage is TRBV5-1 and J usage is TRBJ2-7; 13 nucleotides match TRBD2. Germline V gene data show CDR1 as SGHRS and CDR2 as YFSETQ. J gave up 7 bases and V 4 bases, and 11 bases lay outside the gene matches. The CDR3 loop spans 16 amino acids. The CDR3 loop is CASSKMTSGGQEEQYF. CDR3 in DNA: TGCGCCAGCAGCAAGATGACTAGCGGGGGGCAGGAAGAGCAGTACTTC.

The chain combines TRBV12-3 or TRBV12-4 with TRBJ2-7; D perhaps matches TRBD1 (6 bases). Trimming took 4 bases from V and 4 from J, leaving 17 bases between them. The CDR3 has 15 residues. The chain's CDR3 is CASSSPGQLYYEQYF. In DNA, the CDR3 is TGTGCCAGCAGTTCCCCAGGACAGTTGTATTACGAGCAGTACTTC.

This clonotype was detected a few times. The chain links TRBV7-8 to TRBJ2-2; 10 nucleotides agree with TRBD1. The CDR3 extends over 15 amino acids. V gave up 3 bases and J gave up 8 bases; unmatched junction bases: 6. The germline gives CDR1 SGHVS, CDR2 FQNEAQ. The CDR3 sequence: CASSLRDRGMGELFF. CDR3 nucleotide sequence: TGTGCCAGCAGCTTGAGGGACAGGGGAATGGGGGAGCTGTTTTTT.

This sequence joins TRBV5-1 and TRBJ2-1, with D possibly being TRBD2 (6 bases). From germline, CDR1 is SGHRS and CDR2 YFSETQ. V was pared by 3 bases and J by 3 bases, with 16 bases between. The CDR3 covers 16 residues. The CDR3 is CASSWEPMGGYNEQFF. Written as DNA, the CDR3 is TGCGCCAGCAGCTGGGAACCGATGGGGGGCTACAATGAGCAGTTCTTC.

This clonotype was observed a handful of times. The V call is TRBV7-9, the J call TRBJ1-6; a weak D match, TRBD1 (6 bases). This CDR3 has 16 amino acids. V was cut by 0 bases and J by 6 bases, with 12 bases left in between. Germline CDR1 reads SEHNR; CDR2 reads FQNEAQ (reference sequence). The CDR3 bases are TGTGCCAGCAGCTTAGCGTCGGGGGCCCTTAATTCACCCCTCCACTTT. Residues: CASSLASGALNSPLHF. Using reference TRBV7-9 and TRBJ1-6 for the parts outside the CDR3, the full variable domain is DTGVSQNPRHKITKRGQNVTFRCDPISEHNRLYWYRQTLGQGPEFLTYFQNEAQLEKSRLLSDRFSAERPKGSFSTLEIQRTEQGDSAMYLCASSLASGALNSPLHFGNGTRLTVT.

This clonotype was seen a few times. The chain has TRBV12-3 or TRBV12-4 and TRBJ1-2; 7 positions match TRBD1. The trim removed 4 bases at V and 7 bases at J, leaving 3 bases unmatched. CDR3 length equals 12 residues. CDR3 sequence (DNA): TGTGCCAGCAGTTCCTCAGGGGGTGGCTACACCTTC. The encoded protein is CASSSSGGGYTF.

In its sample, this clonotype was seen a few times. V usage is TRBV10-3 and J usage is TRBJ2-5; 11 bases fit TRBD2. V gave up 6 bases and J gave up 5 bases; unmatched junction bases: 11. The CDR3 length is 16 residues. From germline, CDR1 is ENHRY and CDR2 SYGVKD. CDR3 DNA sequence: TGTGCCATCAGCCTTCATAGCGGGGGGGCCGAGGAGACCCAGTACTTC. Amino acids: CAISLHSGGAEETQYF.

The J gene is TRBJ1-2, the V gene TRBV6-2 or TRBV6-3, with a weak D call TRBD1 (6 bases). Trimming removed 6 bases from V and 1 base from J, with 15 bases in between. CDR1 MNHEY and CDR2 SVGEGT come from the germline V gene. CDR3 size: 15 residues. The CDR3 DNA sequence: TGTGCCAGCAGCTTTCCGGGACACGATAACTATGGCTACACCTTC. The encoded protein is CASSFPGHDNYGYTF.

The table lists this clonotype with many counts. CDR3 amino acids: CSVARDSREDTQYF. As DNA, the CDR3 is TGCAGCGTGGCCCGGGACAGCCGAGAAGATACGCAGTATTTT. This chain uses TRBV29-1 with TRBJ2-3; 7 nucleotides match TRBD1. The CDR3 has 14 residues. V lost 6 bases and J lost 5; bases outside the gene matches: 11. Germline V gene data show CDR1 as SQVTM and CDR2 as ANQGSEA.

This clonotype has a count of ten or more. V is TRBV12-3 or TRBV12-4 and J is TRBJ2-7; D may be TRBD1 or TRBD2 (6 bases each). V was cut by 6 bases and J by 1 base, with 16 bases left in between. CDR3 length: 15 amino acids. In nucleotides, the CDR3 is TGTGCCAGCAGCACAACAGGGAGGAGGTCCTACGAGCAGTACTTC. Translation gives CASSTTGRRSYEQYF.

This clonotype came up a few times. This rearrangement joins TRBV4-3 to TRBJ2-5, with TRBD2 identical over 11 bases. The CDR3 loop spans 17 amino acids. The germline V gene has CDR1 LGHNA and CDR2 YSLEER. Trimming cost V 3 bases and J 0 bases; bases outside gene matches: 6. DNA of the CDR3: TGCGCCAGCAGCCAGCAACTAGCGGGGGCGTACCAAGAGACCCAGTACTTC. This sequence encodes CASSQQLAGAYQETQYF.

The gene calls are TRBV7-2 and TRBJ1-1; D uncertain. V lost 5 bases and J 0 bases, leaving 16 bases between the germline ends. The CDR3 covers 16 residues. The germline V gene encodes CDR1 SGHTA and CDR2 FQGNSA. DNA of the CDR3: TGTGCCAGCAGCCCTCGGGGTACCGGGATGAACACTGAAGCTTTCTTT. Translating gives CASSPRGTGMNTEAFF.

This clonotype was seen a handful of times. This rearrangement joins TRBV6-1 to TRBJ1-4, with D perhaps matching TRBD1 (5 bases). The CDR3 loop spans 13 amino acids. CDR1 and CDR2 from the germline V gene are MNHNS and SASEGT. V was trimmed by 8 bases and J by 6 bases, leaving 13 bases between them. CDR3 residues: CASRRDRDEKLFF. Here the CDR3 DNA reads TGTGCCAGCCGTCGGGACCGGGATGAAAAACTGTTTTTT.

This clonotype was counted a few times. V is TRBV6-1 and J is TRBJ2-6, with D possibly TRBD1 on 6 matching bases. The germline V and J ends were trimmed by 10 bases and 2 bases, with 12 bases remaining between them. This CDR3 has 14 amino acids. Germline assignment: CDR1 MNHNS and CDR2 SASEGT. CDR3: CATGRGTGANVLTF. The DNA for the CDR3 is TGTGCCACCGGAAGGGGGACTGGGGCCAACGTCCTGACTTTC.

Only a few counts were recorded for this clonotype. The chain couples TRBV6-5 to TRBJ1-6, with TRBD1 identical over 9 bases. There are 17 residues in the CDR3. Germline V CDR1 and CDR2: MNHEY, SVGAGI. The J segment lost 14 bases and the V segment lost 0 bases, leaving 14 bases of the junction unmatched. The DNA of the CDR3 is TGTGCCAGCAGTTACTCGGGGGTTCGGGCGACAGGGGGAACCCTCCACTTT. This codes for CASSYSGVRATGGTLHF.

This clonotype was seen more than once but under ten times. This chain connects TRBV19 to TRBJ2-1, with 12 bases lining up with TRBD2. Trimming cost V 5 bases and J 5 bases; bases outside gene matches: 4. This CDR3 is built from 15 residues. Per the germline V gene, CDR1 is LNHDA and CDR2 is SQIVND (reference sequence). CDR3 nucleotides: TGTGCCAGTAGTGCCCTAGCGGGGGGGCACAATGAGCAGTTCTTC. It yields the protein CASSALAGGHNEQFF.

The genes are TRBV7-9 and TRBJ2-7; 8 nucleotides align to TRBD2. Germline lookup yields CDR1 SEHNR and CDR2 FQNEAQ (reference sequence). CDR3 length: 14 residues. Unmatched junction bases numbered 5, after V lost 3 bases and J lost 4 bases. The CDR3 here is CASSFGTGGYEQYV. In DNA, the CDR3 is TGTGCCAGCAGCTTCGGAACGGGGGGGTACGAGCAGTACGTC.

There are a few counts of this clonotype. The rearrangement uses TRBV9 and TRBJ2-3; 9 bases match TRBD2. The CDR3 extends over 13 amino acids. Germline V CDR1 and CDR2: SGDLS, YYNGEE. V lost 6 bases and J lost 6; bases outside the gene matches: 5. The CDR3 spells CASTRLAEDTQYF. The CDR3 nucleotides are TGTGCCAGCACCAGACTAGCGGAGGATACGCAGTATTTT.

This rearrangement joins TRBV20-1 to TRBJ1-5; D is unclear. Germline V gene data show CDR1 as DFQATT and CDR2 as SNEGSKA (reference sequence). The CDR3 has 13 amino acids. Trimming left V 1 base short and J 4 bases short, with 8 bases between. The CDR3 DNA reads TGCAGTGCTAGAGCCCCCGGGAATCAGCCCCAGCATTTT. It translates to CSARAPGNQPQHF.

The J gene is TRBJ1-4, the V gene TRBV7-9; TRBD1 matches at 7 bases. The ends lost 1 base at V and 7 bases at J; junction bases unmatched: 3. Germline assignment: CDR1 SEHNR and CDR2 FQNEAQ (reference sequence). CDR3 length equals 14 residues. CDR3 in amino acids: CASSLGDRGEKLFF. The CDR3 region has the DNA TGTGCCAGCAGCTTAGGGGACAGAGGTGAAAAACTGTTTTTT.

The gene calls are TRBV18 and TRBJ2-7; TRBD1 might be the D (6 bases). V lost 6 bases and J 6 bases, leaving 18 bases between the germline ends. The CDR3 is 14 residues long. Germline lookup yields CDR1 KGHSH and CDR2 LQKENI. CDR3 sequence reads: CASSPTTGESEQYV. CDR3 nucleotides: TGTGCCAGCTCCCCCACGACAGGCGAGAGCGAGCAGTACGTC.

The J gene is TRBJ1-5, the V gene TRBV6-6; no definite D call. With 0 bases removed from V and 5 bases from J, the gap between germline ends came to 14 bases. The V gene's germline CDR1 is MNHNY and CDR2 SVGAGI (reference sequence). The CDR3 extends over 16 amino acids. In DNA form, the CDR3 reads TGTGCCAGCAGTTACTCGAAAGGGAACGGTCATCAGCCCCAGCATTTT. It encodes CASSYSKGNGHQPQHF.

V usage is TRBV5-6 and J usage is TRBJ2-3; no clear D gene. V lost 2 bases and J 2 bases, leaving 18 bases between the germline ends. This CDR3 is 17 amino acids long. Germline V gene lookup returns CDR1 SGHDT and CDR2 YYEEEE. This CDR3 reads CASSLPRYRASTDTQYF. The CDR3 DNA reads as TGTGCCAGCAGCTTACCGCGCTATCGGGCGTCCACAGATACGCAGTATTTT.

This chain uses TRBV25-1 with TRBJ1-3; possibly TRBD1 for D (5 bases). Germline CDR1 and CDR2: MGHDK and SYGVNS. CDR3 length: 12 amino acids. V was trimmed by 9 bases and J by 6 bases, leaving 12 bases between them. The CDR3 DNA follows: TGTGCCAGTCAGGGTTACGAAAACACCATATATTTT. Translated, it gives CASQGYENTIYF.